One T cell receptor (beta chain) is described in this entry. The antigen it binds to is not known. No base quality values were provided; no much bigger clone lies one nucleotide off. Cut back by 7 bases and 4 bases, the V and J ends lie 21 bases apart. Measured from the cysteine to the phenylalanine, the CDR3 is 16 residues long. The sequence is cut down to CDR3 DNA, 48 bases in frame from base 1. CDR1 SGHAT and CDR2 FQNNGV were looked up in the germline V gene. This sample was included in a study of blood T cells in healthy people across ages (dated by TCRdb to between 2014 and 2016). About the full investigation: In model experiments, template switching captured about one uniquely barcoded TCR beta cDNA molecule for every two T cells. Age-related changes in TCR beta repertoire diversity were measured in the study by deep sequencing normalized with unique cDNA molecular identifiers. The donors were split into four age groups: young (average roughly 15 years), middle-aged (around 37), aged (about 62) and long-lived (approximately 80). To avoid experimental bias, donors of different ages were spread randomly across the sequencing lanes. The study analyzed two additional independent replicas of 1 million unique cDNA reads from the same blood draw for two donors, one aged 18 to 30 and one aged 80 or older. What the research found in general, with its limitations: Donor CMV infection status was unknown, potentially confounding age-related changes in expanded clonotypes. Conclusive comparison of naive and antigen-experienced compartments was prevented by the profiling of bulk unsorted PBMCs. Total diversity estimates from one million sequenced T cells were considered lower bounds and underestimates. There was a strong correlation between observed TCR beta diversity and the percentage of naive T cells measured by flow cytometry. Observed TCR beta diversity per million T cells fell roughly linearly with age, and a significant reduction was already apparent by age roughly 40. Compared with the aged group, more naive CD4+ T cells, fewer expanded clones and increased TCR diversity were shown by the long-lived group, suggesting age selection.

The library was produced with 5' RACE. The reads were generated on an Illumina HiSeq 2500. A second roughly 7 to 12 cycle PCR used a sample-barcoded 5' primer and a J-beta primer mix. A unique molecular identifier was introduced onto each TCR beta cDNA molecule by a template-switch 5' adaptor carrying 12 random nucleotides. Each sample yielded at least 3 million CDR3-containing paired-end reads. First-strand cDNA synthesis was performed from all RNA using the Mint cDNA synthesis kit, with priming by a TRBC-specific oligonucleotide. After uracil-DNA glycosylase treatment, a first 18-cycle PCR used universal primers M1SS and BC2_uni_R on all cDNA. The authors processed their data as follows. Each sample was normalized by randomly selecting 1 million high-quality reads, each carrying a distinct molecular identifier. Reads sharing molecular identifiers were discarded rather than binned into consensus sequences. CDR3 identification, clonotype clustering and error correction used MiTCR with a Q25 quality threshold and the strictest error-elimination algorithm. A nonparametric unseen species model using Euler transformation provided a lower-bound estimate of total TCR beta diversity. In TCRdb, the public reads were trimmed at Q25 with fastp and aligned with MiXCR, with productive beta chains retained. Entries are consolidated by CDR3 protein sequence, retaining the most common genes and DNA. The V and J calls follow TCRdb's processing rather than the paper's. Present in this sample are roughly 1.6 million distinct CDR3 sequences, roughly 32% of which were seen just once. Of the sample, approximately 11% falls within the top ten clones.

The approximately 39 donors, aged 6 to 90 years, were systemically healthy Caucasian individuals from Russia. Around 9.8 milliliters of peripheral blood were collected from each donor into EDTA-treated Vacutainer tubes. Ficoll-Paque density-gradient centrifugation was used to isolate PBMCs, with at least 7 million per sample. Total RNA, at least 6 micrograms per sample, was extracted from PBMCs with Trizol reagent. For every donor, flow cytometry on a PBMC aliquot measured the percentage of naive CD45RAhigh/CD27high T cells. The receptor's source is a woman in her 30s in good health. The chain uses TRBV11-2 and TRBJ2-3, with TRBD2 as a weak D call on 6 bases. The sample was blood. The CDR3 reads as follows: CASTHEVGRRADTQYF. Here is the DNA: TGTGCCAGCACCCATGAGGTGGGGAGGAGGGCAGATACGCAGTATTTT.